This paragraph reports one T cell receptor (beta chain). This clonotype showed up just a few times. The antigen it recognizes is unknown. Base qualities were left out, and no much larger clone turns up one base away. According to the germline V gene, CDR1 reads ENHRY and CDR2 reads SYGVKD. From the cysteine up to the phenylalanine, the CDR3 has a length of 14 residues. CDR3 DNA only is kept here, 42 bases in frame from base 1. For this chain, trimming is 4 bases at the V end and 2 bases at the J end, and the number of junction bases without a gene match is 3. Only healthy Caucasian donors were included. The twin cohort consisted of three pairs of female monozygotic twins, all aged roughly 18 to 30 years. Peripheral blood mononuclear cells were used as the source from which RNA for TCR libraries was isolated. The library was prepared using 5' RACE. Sequencing took place on an Illumina HiSeq 2000. Template switching added a universal primer binding site, and the final cDNA carried a unique molecular identifier that allowed TCR cDNA molecules to be counted accurately. First-strand cDNA for TCR alpha and beta chains was synthesized from specific primers in the conserved constant-segment region. Each cDNA library was double barcoded, with a SMART-Mk sample barcode plus Illumina barcodes, to control for contamination. TruSeq adapter sequences, together with Illumina sample barcodes, were added in two successive PCR steps. Sequencing of the TCR alpha and beta cDNA libraries was done on the Illumina HiSeq platform using custom primers. As for how the authors treated the data: MiGEC processed the raw reads to extract unique molecular identifiers, while MiXCR was used to determine the CDR3 positions. Recombination models were inferred per individual with the repgenHMM and IGoR tools using an EM algorithm. The analysis of shared clonotypes was done with the tcR package in R, with sharing normalized by the product of cloneset sizes. Out-of-frame nonproductive sequences were analyzed to study raw recombination free of thymic and clonal selection effects. TCRdb applied fastp at Q25 and MiXCR to the public reads, then kept only in-frame beta chains. A single entry per CDR3 protein holds the most common genes and DNA from its merged rows. The V and J calls reflect TCRdb's pipeline rather than the authors' work. The sample table contains about 900,000 distinct CDR3 sequences; only one count was recorded for approximately 13% of them. The ten largest make up around 1.5% of the sample.

This sample was taken from a study of identical twins listed by TCRdb under 2016. Background on the whole study: TCR alpha and beta repertoires from monozygotic twins, unrelated adults of various ages and cord blood were deep-sequenced to test whether fetal clonotypes persist. Replicate twin experiments were performed at different times using different library preparation protocols to rule out contamination. Broader findings and caveats from the paper: Out-of-frame TCR alpha sharing in monozygotic twins was systematically underestimated by recombination models, whereas sharing between unrelated individuals was in agreement with the recombination models. In beta out-of-frame sequences, excess twin sharing was weaker, because having fewer shared sequences lowered the signal-to-noise ratio. Invariant T cells such as MAIT and iNKT could partly confound zero-insertion analyses, although diverse VJ usage argued against such confounding for most clonotypes. Fewer insertions were carried by abundant cord blood beta clonotypes, a similar but weaker trend appeared in young adult naive repertoires, and no such trend appeared in memory repertoires. Compared with coincidental sharing between unrelated individuals, out-of-frame TCR alpha sequences shared between twins showed an excess of sequences with low generation probability. Because the same donors could not be followed over many years, the conclusions relied on cross-sectional statistical analysis.

This sample also appeared in a second study, on yellow fever vaccine responses in identical twins. As noted in the second study: The authors reported that the T cell response to vaccination in identical twins appeared partly convergent and partly personalized. The study precisely tracked vaccine-responding T cell clones in identical twins.

This TCR was recovered from a woman in her late teens or twenties in good health. The rearranged segments are TRBV10-3 and TRBJ2-7; 9 of the junction bases match TRBD1. Sequenced input: PBMCs. The CDR3 region reads CAISATGGTYEQYF. The nucleotide sequence reads TGTGCCATCAGTGCGACAGGGGGGACCTACGAGCAGTACTTC.